This T cell receptor (beta chain) was identified in a study of identifying expanded T cells in peripheral blood. Study outcomes and limitations: Across healthy donors, higher total template counts meant significantly greater roughly 2-week count variance. Around 1.2 clones differed between technical replicates, versus about 15 and 19 over time.

V lost 6 bases and J lost 7; bases outside the gene matches: 5. Germline-derived CDR1 and CDR2 are MNHEY and SVGAGI. This CDR3 has 13 residues. Collection occurred without any documented infections or immune events in donors. Concerning this clone: Its antigen is unidentified.

The method was immunoSEQ multiplex PCR; TCRdb's version includes in-frame clones alone and lacks a portion of them. In the table there are roughly 120,000 clones, 88% of which are singletons. The sequenced sample consisted of blood. The receptor was derived from a person aged 18 to 75 in good health. The chain links TRBV6-5 to TRBJ1-2; 10 positions match TRBD1. In nucleotides, the CDR3 is TGTGCCAGCAGGCAGGGACAGGGGTTTGGCTACACCTTC. Translating gives CASRQGQGFGYTF.